Presented here are 8 T cell receptor beta chains from one specimen sequenced in a study of Tregs in tolerant kidney transplant recipients. Method: immunoSEQ multiplex PCR; TCRdb's copy keeps in-frame clones and lacks some. The sample records approximately 98,000 clones, around 91% being singletons. The sample in question was CD4+ T cells from blood, obtained before the transplant. The source is a human donor who received a combined kidney and bone marrow transplant.

This chain joins TRBV11-2 and TRBJ2-7, with 7 bases fitting TRBD1. The germline V gene has CDR1 SGHAT and CDR2 FQNNGV. The V segment lost 5 bases and the J segment 2 bases; nucleotides outside the gene matches: 12. The CDR3 runs 16 residues. The CDR3 spells CASSRNARGYTYEQYF. The CDR3 DNA sequence: TGTGCCAGCAGCCGAAATGCCAGGGGGTATACCTACGAGCAGTACTTC.

The chain has TRBV28 and TRBJ2-5, with 13 bases aligning to TRBD2. CDR3 length equals 15 residues. Trimming took 3 bases from V and 5 from J; bases not matched to a gene: 3. Germline loops: CDR1 MDHEN, CDR2 SYDVKM. The CDR3 coding sequence is TGTGCCAGCAGTTTTTCGGGACTAGCGGGGGAGACCCAGTACTTC. This sequence encodes CASSFSGLAGETQYF.

The chain is built from TRBV2 and TRBJ2-3; TRBD2 matches 11 bases. Unmatched junction bases numbered 8, after V lost 8 bases and J lost 4 bases. The CDR3 extends over 15 amino acids. Germline CDR1 SNHLY, CDR2 FYNNEI. DNA of the CDR3: TGTGCCAGCGGGGGGGGTAGCGGGAGGGCAGATACGCAGTATTTT. Residues: CASGGGSGRADTQYF.

The chain links TRBV5-4 to TRBJ2-7, with D tentatively TRBD1 (5 bases). V shed 7 bases and J shed 7 bases, with 18 bases lying between them. Germline V gene data show CDR1 as SGHNT and CDR2 as YYREEE (reference sequence). This CDR3 has 13 residues. The CDR3 protein is CASGSRGMEEQYF. The DNA for the CDR3 is TGTGCCAGCGGCTCAAGGGGAATGGAGGAGCAGTACTTC.

V gene TRBV6-4 combines with J gene TRBJ2-3; TRBD2 matches 14 bases. CDR1 and CDR2 from the germline V gene are MRHNA and SNTAGT. This CDR3 region has 16 residues. The trim removed 8 bases at V and 0 bases at J, leaving 4 bases unmatched. The DNA of the CDR3 is TGTGCCAGCGGACTAGCGGGGGGACCTAGCACAGATACGCAGTATTTT. Translated: CASGLAGGPSTDTQYF.

This clone was counted once. The chain employs TRBV13 and TRBJ1-3; D uncertain. Trimming stripped 4 bases from V and 0 bases from J, with 13 bases between. Germline lookup yields CDR1 PRHDT and CDR2 FYEKMQ (reference sequence). CDR3 length equals 16 residues. The CDR3 here is CASSYGLLSSGNTIYF. The CDR3 bases are TGTGCCAGCAGCTACGGACTGCTGAGCTCTGGAAACACCATATATTTT.

The V gene is TRBV2, the J gene TRBJ2-2, with 12 bases identical to TRBD1. The CDR3 runs 18 residues. The germline CDR1 and CDR2 sequences are SNHLY and FYNNEI. Unmatched junction bases numbered 6, after V lost 4 bases and J lost 0 bases. The CDR3 here is CASSARDRGRSNTGELFF. For the CDR3, the DNA is TGTGCCAGCAGTGCCCGGGACAGGGGGCGGTCGAACACCGGGGAGCTGTTTTTT.

The gene calls are TRBV10-2 and TRBJ2-2, with D hard to call. V was clipped by 4 bases and J by 4 bases, with 10 bases between them. Germline-derived CDR1 and CDR2 are WSHSY and SAAADI. The CDR3 is made up of 14 amino acids. CDR3 amino acids: CASSVLRSTGELFF. CDR3 in DNA: TGCGCCAGCAGTGTACTTAGGAGCACCGGGGAGCTGTTTTTT.